This passage covers 14 T cell receptor beta chains from one sample sequenced in a study of early T cells in non-severe SARS-CoV-2 infection. In TCRdb, the 5' RACE reads were re-called with MiXCR into one record per CDR3 protein. Of about 83,000 distinct CDR3 sequences listed, about 9.4% are singletons. The specimen was whole blood, collected at baseline. These receptors were obtained from an adult who was a healthcare worker with PCR-confirmed SARS-CoV-2 infection or an uninfected control (not recorded which).

There are a few counts of this clonotype. This chain's CDR3 is CASSPLGSGGAKNIQYF. In nucleotides, the CDR3 is TGTGCCAGCTCACCACTCGGCTCCGGAGGGGCCAAAAACATTCAGTACTTC. The J gene is TRBJ2-4, the V gene TRBV18; D is perhaps TRBD2 (6 bases). Germline V lookup: CDR1 KGHSH, CDR2 LQKENI. The CDR3 length is 17 residues. Trimming stripped 1 base from V and 1 base from J, with 14 bases between.

This clonotype came up many times. The chain uses TRBV10-2 and TRBJ2-3; unclear D gene. This CDR3 has 14 amino acids. V lost 5 bases and J 0 bases, leaving 9 bases between the germline ends. From germline, CDR1 is WSHSY and CDR2 SAAADI. The CDR3 sequence: CASSRIASTDTQYF. The CDR3 region has the DNA TGCGCCAGCAGTCGGATCGCTAGCACAGATACGCAGTATTTT.

This clonotype came up many times. This sequence joins TRBV27 and TRBJ2-7, with a weak D call TRBD1 (6 bases). Trimming pared 9 bases from V and 4 bases from J, leaving 10 bases between. The CDR3 covers 11 residues. CDR1 is MNHEY, CDR2 SMNVEV, per germline (reference sequence). CDR3 bases: TGTGCCAGTCACCAGGGGTACGAGCAGTACTTC. Protein: CASHQGYEQYF.

This clonotype showed up just a few times. The chain combines TRBV21-1 with TRBJ2-7; the DNA was not compared with TRBD1, the D call given in the table. TRBV21-1 is assigned pseudogene status. The CDR3 runs to 14 residues. The chain's CDR3 is CASSMDSQSYEQYF. The CDR3 DNA reads as TGTGCCAGCAGCATGGACAGTCAATCCTACGAGCAGTACTTC.

At least ten counts were recorded for this clonotype. This chain connects TRBV7-9 to TRBJ2-1, with D hard to call. The CDR3 has 12 amino acids. CDR1 and CDR2 (germline): SEHNR, FQNEAQ (reference sequence). The V gene lost 5 bases and the J gene lost 8 bases, with 10 bases spanning the gap. CDR3 coding DNA: TGTGCCAGCAGCCCCCCAGGCGATGAGCAGTTCTTC. As protein: CASSPPGDEQFF.

In this sample, this clonotype turned up a few times. The rearrangement uses TRBV30 and TRBJ1-2; unclear D gene. Germline CDR1 GTSNPN, CDR2 SVGIG (reference sequence). The CDR3 extends over 12 amino acids. V shed 4 bases and J shed 8 bases, with 14 bases lying between them. The CDR3 nucleotides read TGTGCCTGGACATCGGCAGTCGGAGGCTACACCTTC. Its translation is CAWTSAVGGYTF.

In its sample, this clonotype was seen a few times. This chain joins TRBV2 and TRBJ1-2, with D possibly TRBD1 on 5 matching bases. CDR3 length: 15 residues. Trimming took off 6 bases at V and 4 bases at J, with 18 bases between the two ends. Germline CDR1 and CDR2: SNHLY and FYNNEI. The CDR3 sequence: CASRATGDSAYGYTF. The CDR3 DNA sequence: TGTGCCAGCAGGGCTACGGGGGACTCGGCCTATGGCTACACCTTC. Supplemented by reference TRBV2 and TRBJ1-2, the full variable domain reads EPEVTQTPSHQVTQMGQEVILRCVPISNHLYFYWYRQILGQKVEFLVSFYNNEISEKSEIFDDQFSVERPDGSNFTLKIRSTKLEDSAMYFCASRATGDSAYGYTFGSGTRLTVV.

This clonotype occurred many times. The chain uses TRBV19 and TRBJ1-5; D remains unclear. Trimming removed 0 bases from V and 5 bases from J, with 14 bases in between. The germline V gene encodes CDR1 LNHDA and CDR2 SQIVND (reference sequence). This CDR3 comprises 16 residues. The CDR3 DNA is TGTGCCAGTAGTATAGATGGTATGCGCTTTGATCAGCCCCAGCATTTT. Its translation is CASSIDGMRFDQPQHF.

The table lists this clonotype with many counts. The genes are TRBV7-3 and TRBJ1-1; tentative D call: TRBD1 (5 bases). V was cut by 3 bases and J by 0 bases, with 11 bases left in between. This CDR3 contains 15 residues. Germline CDR1 SGHTA, CDR2 FQGTGA. The CDR3 region is CASSLGQGLNTEAFF. The CDR3 nucleotides read TGTGCCAGCAGCTTGGGGCAGGGCCTGAACACTGAAGCTTTCTTT.

This chain connects TRBV28 to TRBJ1-5; D call uncertain. CDR3 length: 13 residues. Germline values: CDR1 MDHEN, CDR2 SYDVKM. V dropped 2 bases and J dropped 6 bases, with 8 bases sitting between them. CDR3 in DNA: TGTGCCAGCAGTTTAATGGGCCGTCAGCCCCAGCATTTT. Protein: CASSLMGRQPQHF.

This clonotype has at least ten counts. The V call is TRBV28, the J call TRBJ2-7; 7 bases agree with TRBD1. The junction had 8 bases not matched to a gene; V was cut back by 7 bases and J by 2 bases. The germline V gene has CDR1 MDHEN and CDR2 SYDVKM. The CDR3 contains 14 residues. The CDR3 DNA is TGTGCCAGCAAACTCGACGGGACAGCCTACGAGCAGTACTTC. Translating it yields CASKLDGTAYEQYF.

This clonotype was seen a few times. V usage is TRBV28 and J usage is TRBJ2-7; 8 nucleotides align to TRBD2. This CDR3 comprises 14 residues. Per the germline V gene, CDR1 is MDHEN and CDR2 is SYDVKM. The DNA of the CDR3 is TGTGCGACGCTAGTAGCGGGATCCCCCTACGAGCAGTACTTC. Its protein is CATLVAGSPYEQYF.

This clonotype was counted only a few times. The CDR3 spells CASSRRGTATDTQYF. Written as DNA, the CDR3 is TGTGCCAGCAGTCGCCGGGGGACTGCCACAGATACGCAGTATTTT. J is TRBJ2-3 and V is TRBV27; weak D call: TRBD2 (6 bases). V lost 5 bases, J lost 2 bases, and 14 bases lay in between. The germline V gene encodes CDR1 MNHEY and CDR2 SMNVEV (reference sequence). The CDR3 is 15 amino acids.

In its sample, this clonotype was seen many times. The chain joins TRBV20-1 to TRBJ2-7, with unresolved D. The germline gives CDR1 DFQATT, CDR2 SNEGSKA (reference sequence). The V and J ends lost 5 bases and 1 base respectively, with 6 bases between them. The CDR3 has 11 amino acids. The CDR3 sequence is CSALGSYEQYF. In nucleotides, the CDR3 is TGCAGTGCTCTGGGTTCCTACGAGCAGTACTTC.